Here is one T cell receptor beta chain with its context. Its cognate antigen is unknown. This record belongs to a study of long-term antiretroviral therapy in people with HIV. As for the study in general: Collection dates of the earliest samples fall about a decade before the 2015 immediate-ART recommendation.

Findings and caveats of the study: Blood sampling spanned 2004 to 2017, possibly under older ART regimens.

The length of the CDR3 is 13 residues. CDR1 is SQVTM and CDR2 is ANQGSEA in the germline V gene. Trimming cost V 7 bases and J 1 base, with 14 bases left between them. Donors each had at least one pre-ART PBMC sample and at least two post-ART ones. Samples were assayed with immunoSEQ v3.0 at survey level. Generated by immunoSEQ multiplex PCR, the TCRdb table keeps only in-frame clones and is missing some. The sample includes under 35,000 clones, nearly 95% of them seen just once. The receptor comes from a woman in her forties or fifties with HIV. Sequenced material: unsorted PBMCs, taken approximately 5.1 years after starting antiretroviral therapy. The gene calls are TRBV29-1 and TRBJ2-7; D may be TRBD1 or TRBD2 (6 bases each). The CDR3 region has the DNA TGCAGCGCTGTAGGGGGGCTTTCCTACGAGCAGTACTTC. Protein sequence: CSAVGGLSYEQYF.